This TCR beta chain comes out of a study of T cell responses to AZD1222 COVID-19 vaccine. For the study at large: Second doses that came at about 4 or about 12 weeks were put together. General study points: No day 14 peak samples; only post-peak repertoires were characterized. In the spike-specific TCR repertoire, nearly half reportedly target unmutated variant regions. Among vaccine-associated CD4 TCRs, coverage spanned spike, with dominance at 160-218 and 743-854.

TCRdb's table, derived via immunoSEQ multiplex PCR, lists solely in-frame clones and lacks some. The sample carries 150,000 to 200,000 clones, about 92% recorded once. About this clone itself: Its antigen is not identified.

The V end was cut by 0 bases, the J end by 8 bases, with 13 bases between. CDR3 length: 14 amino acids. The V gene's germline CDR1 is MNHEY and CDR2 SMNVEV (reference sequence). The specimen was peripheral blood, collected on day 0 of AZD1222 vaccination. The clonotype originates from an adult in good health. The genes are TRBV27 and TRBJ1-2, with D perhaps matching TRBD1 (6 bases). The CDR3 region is CASSLSTGARGYTF. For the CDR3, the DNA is TGTGCCAGCAGTTTATCGACGGGGGCGCGAGGCTACACCTTC.